This is a list of T cell receptor beta chains from one sample in a study of CD8 T cells in ankylosing spondylitis. MiXCR, run by TCRdb on the 5' RACE reads, gives a single entry per CDR3 protein. Among under 450,000 distinct CDR3 sequences, more than 15% were seen once, and the ten largest hold approximately 0.97%. Sequencing was carried out using blood, either unsorted or a sorted T cell fraction (not recorded which). These receptors were obtained from a male donor with ankylosing spondylitis. Each CDR3 is given without its conserved first and last residue. The order of the fields is clone size, J gene, V gene, CDR3 protein. Where a row states a size, it is once, few, many or the class of an expanded clone; other rows omit it.

size: .
J: TRBJ2-1
V: TRBV4-3
CDR3: ASSQGAGTSKINEQF

size: many
J: TRBJ1-4
V: TRBV9
CDR3: ASSPRTGDTNEKLF

size: .
J: TRBJ1-4
V: TRBV4-1
CDR3: ASSQLDRTTNEKLF

size: .
J: TRBJ2-1
V: TRBV6-2/TRBV6-3
CDR3: ASVAGTYNEQF

size: few
J: TRBJ2-5
V: TRBV27
CDR3: ASSLRDQETQY

size: few
J: TRBJ2-5
V: TRBV20-1
CDR3: SASHRGLETQY

size: many
J: TRBJ2-1
V: TRBV6-2/TRBV6-3
CDR3: ASSQKGLQF

size: many
J: TRBJ1-5
V: TRBV7-2
CDR3: ASSLGAGSNQPQH

size: .
J: TRBJ2-1
V: TRBV20-1
CDR3: SARRSGRTGNEQF

size: few
J: TRBJ1-1
V: TRBV6-5
CDR3: ASSYGRGGWNTEAF

size: .
J: TRBJ2-7
V: TRBV20-1
CDR3: SAPDHHKSGSLYEQY

size: few
J: TRBJ1-3
V: TRBV5-5
CDR3: ASSKTGTGISGNTIY

size: many
J: TRBJ2-1
V: TRBV18
CDR3: ASSPGTYNEQF

size: .
J: TRBJ1-1
V: TRBV15
CDR3: ATSRDMGSNTEAF

size: few
J: TRBJ2-2
V: TRBV7-2
CDR3: ASSSLTGTLGELF

size: .
J: TRBJ2-7
V: TRBV10-3
CDR3: ATASTGAYEQY

size: .
J: TRBJ1-3
V: TRBV12-3/TRBV12-4
CDR3: ASTPPHGQGLNTIY

size: few
J: TRBJ2-5
V: TRBV6-1
CDR3: ASSPTGGEGETQY

size: .
J: TRBJ1-1
V: TRBV7-9
CDR3: ASSFPTGGQLDTEAF

size: .
J: TRBJ2-7
V: TRBV5-1
CDR3: ASSASGSEYEQY

size: few
J: TRBJ2-7
V: TRBV7-2
CDR3: ASSLAGVGEQY

size: few
J: TRBJ2-1
V: TRBV5-1
CDR3: ASSLRGGAPNEQF

size: few
J: TRBJ1-1
V: TRBV5-1
CDR3: ASSLTPSEGVEAF

size: few
J: TRBJ1-2
V: TRBV5-1
CDR3: ASSASWGYT

size: .
J: TRBJ2-1
V: TRBV5-1
CDR3: ASSLTPGGYYNEQF

size: .
J: TRBJ2-1
V: TRBV20-1
CDR3: SARTSGRFYNEQF

size: .
J: TRBJ2-7
V: TRBV28
CDR3: ASGYRGGEQY

size: few
J: TRBJ2-7
V: TRBV5-1
CDR3: ASRPTVENYEQY

size: .
J: TRBJ2-7
V: TRBV9
CDR3: ASSASGDDEQY